What follows are 10 T cell receptor beta chains derived from one specimen sequenced in a study of blood T cell repertoires in COVID-19. TCRdb's table, derived via immunoSEQ multiplex PCR, lists solely in-frame clones and lacks some. Of 95,000 to 100,000 clones in the sample, approximately 89% were seen once. Sequenced sample: peripheral blood. Receptors originate from a woman in her 30s with acute or convalescent COVID-19.

This chain links TRBV27 with TRBJ2-3, with 7 nucleotides matching TRBD1. Per germline, CDR1 MNHEY and CDR2 SMNVEV (reference sequence). This CDR3 region has 14 residues. V lost 6 bases to trimming and J lost 6 bases; unmatched junction nucleotides: 9. This CDR3 reads CASSLGQGEDTQYF. DNA of the CDR3: TGTGCCAGCAGCCTCGGGCAGGGGGAGGATACGCAGTATTTT.

This clone was seen a few times. This chain links TRBV15 with TRBJ2-6, with no clear D. The germline V and J ends were trimmed by 1 base and 0 bases, with 7 bases remaining between them. The CDR3 loop spans 16 amino acids. Germline CDR1 and CDR2: LNHNV and YYDKDF (reference sequence). Here the CDR3 DNA reads TGTGCCACCAGCAGAGGGGCCCTCTCTGGGGCCAACGTCCTGACTTTC. It is translated as CATSRGALSGANVLTF.

The chain couples TRBV5-1 to TRBJ1-2; 7 bases are shared with TRBD1. This CDR3 has 20 residues. The J segment lost 2 bases and the V segment lost 1 base, leaving 20 bases of the junction unmatched. The germline V gene encodes CDR1 SGHRS and CDR2 YFSETQ. The CDR3 coding sequence is TGCGCCAGCAGCTTGACCGGACAGGCGAATGTAGCCGATACAAACTATGGCTACACCTTC. Residues: CASSLTGQANVADTNYGYTF.

This clone appeared a few times. The gene calls are TRBV25-1 and TRBJ1-5, with TRBD1 matching 9 bases. V trimming: 8 bases; J trimming: 4 bases; junction bases outside the gene matches: 9. This CDR3 region has 15 residues. Per germline, CDR1 MGHDK and CDR2 SYGVNS. The CDR3 nucleotides read TGTGCCAGCGCTCCGGGACAGGGAGTGAATCAGCCCCAGCATTTT. Protein: CASAPGQGVNQPQHF.

The chain uses TRBV28 and TRBJ1-2, with a weak D call TRBD1 (6 bases). CDR1 is MDHEN, CDR2 SYDVKM, per germline. There are 15 residues in the CDR3. Deletions cut 6 bases from V and 4 bases from J, with 18 bases between. The DNA for the CDR3 is TGTGCCAGCAGAGAGACCGGGACAATTCTCTATGGCTACACCTTC. The encoded protein is CASRETGTILYGYTF.

V and J are TRBV4-2 and TRBJ1-2; perhaps TRBD1 as D (6 bases). The CDR3 contains 18 residues. V dropped 2 bases and J dropped 5 bases, with 24 bases sitting between them. Germline V CDR1 and CDR2: LGHNA, YNFKEQ. CDR3: CASSQTTGGAVEIYGYTF. Written as DNA, the CDR3 is TGTGCCAGCAGCCAAACAACGGGGGGGGCAGTAGAGATTTATGGCTACACCTTC.

The CDR3 region has the DNA TGCAGCGTTGAGACAGAGTGGTACACTGAAGCTTTCTTT. Translation gives CSVETEWYTEAFF. The chain joins TRBV29-1 to TRBJ1-1; possible D gene TRBD1, 5 bases. The germline gives CDR1 SQVTM, CDR2 ANQGSEA. Trimming shortened V by 3 bases and J by 3 bases, and 11 bases separated the two germline ends. The CDR3 contains 13 residues.

The chain uses TRBV1 and TRBJ1-5; the listed D gene, TRBD1, was not tested against the DNA. TRBV1 is classified as a pseudogene. The CDR3 length is 16 residues. CDR3 DNA sequence: TGCACCAGCAGCCACCGAACAGGGTTGAGCAATCAGCCCCAGCATTTT. Translating gives CTSSHRTGLSNQPQHF.

The CDR3 sequence: CASSFESSYNSPLHF. The CDR3 nucleotides read TGTGCCAGCAGTTTTGAGAGCTCCTATAATTCACCCCTCCACTTT. The chain links TRBV27 to TRBJ1-6; no definite D call. The CDR3 length is 15 residues. Germline CDR1 MNHEY, CDR2 SMNVEV (reference sequence). V lost 3 bases, J lost 0 bases, and 6 bases lay in between.

The chain employs TRBV11-1 and TRBJ1-6; 9 bases are a match to TRBD1. V was pared by 3 bases and J by 10 bases, with 10 bases of the junction left unmatched. CDR1 is SGHAT, CDR2 FQDESV, per germline (reference sequence). The CDR3 length is 16 residues. CDR3 nucleotide sequence: TGTGCCAGCAGCTTGCATTCGGGACAGGGACCATCACCCCTCCACTTT. Translation gives CASSLHSGQGPSPLHF.